This TCR beta chain was observed in a study of blood T cell repertoires in COVID-19. As for the study in general: The cDNA or gDNA used as material had been derived from T cells, B-cell-depleted T cells, or PBMCs.

This CDR3 has 13 residues. V gave up 3 bases and J gave up 14 bases; unmatched junction bases: 9. CDR1 is MNHEY, CDR2 SMNVEV, per germline (reference sequence). Data came from immunoSEQ multiplex PCR; TCRdb stores just in-frame clones and leaves some out. The profile shows some 200,000 clones, 75% to 90% of them singletons. V usage is TRBV27 and J usage is TRBJ1-4, with 7 bases identical to TRBD1. Input material: peripheral blood. The sequence derives from a middle-aged woman with acute or convalescent COVID-19. The CDR3 reads CASSFHRTGWLFF. CDR3 DNA: TGTGCCAGCAGTTTTCACCGGACAGGTTGGCTGTTTTTT. Complete variable domain (other parts from reference TRBV27 and TRBJ1-4): EAQVTQNPRYLITVTGKKLTVTCSQNMNHEYMSWYRQDPGLGLRQIYYSMNVEVTDKGDVPEGYKVSRKEKRNFPLILESPSPNQTSLYFCASSFHRTGWLFFGSGTQLSVL.